This TCR beta chain was retrieved from a study of post-analysis software for immune sequencing data. On this clonotype: Antigen unknown.

Researchers reported that TCR beta cDNA libraries carried unique molecular identifiers. With roughly 1 to 10 million T cells as the source, about half a million cDNA molecules resulted. One entry per CDR3 protein, called by TCRdb with MiXCR from the PCR reads. In the table there are about 540,000 distinct CDR3 sequences, around 34% of which are singletons. Broader study findings: There was significantly lower normalized Chao1 diversity in multiple sclerosis patients than in controls. Patients used about 5 TRBV segments, including TRBV5-6, TRBV5-1 and TRBV20-1, more often than controls.

Germline V gene data show CDR1 as SQVTM and CDR2 as ANQGSEA. The CDR3 is 13 amino acids. Losses at the gene ends were 4 bases for V and 8 bases for J; bases not matched to a gene: 5. The sequencing input was blood. The TCR originated in a girl younger than 18 with multiple sclerosis. V usage is TRBV29-1 and J usage is TRBJ1-4, with TRBD1 matching over 9 bases. The DNA of the CDR3 is TGCAGCGTTGTCGGGACAGGGTGGGAAAAACTGTTTTTT. This translates into CSVVGTGWEKLFF.